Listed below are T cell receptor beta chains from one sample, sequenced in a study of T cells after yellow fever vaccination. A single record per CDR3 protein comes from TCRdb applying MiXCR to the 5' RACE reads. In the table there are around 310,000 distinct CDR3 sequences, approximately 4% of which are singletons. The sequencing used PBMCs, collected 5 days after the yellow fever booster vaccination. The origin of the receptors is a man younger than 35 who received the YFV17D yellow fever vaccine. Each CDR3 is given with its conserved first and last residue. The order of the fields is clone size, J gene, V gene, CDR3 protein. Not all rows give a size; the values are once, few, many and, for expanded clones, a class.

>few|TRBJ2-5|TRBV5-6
CASSFLMGQQYF
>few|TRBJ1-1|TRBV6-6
CASIPTGTEAFF
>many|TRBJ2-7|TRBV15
CATSTGGEGLSEQYF
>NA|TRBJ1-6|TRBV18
CASSQPGSPLHF
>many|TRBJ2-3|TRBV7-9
CASRSGRGTDTQYF
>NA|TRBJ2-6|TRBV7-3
CASSFAPTRSGANVLTF
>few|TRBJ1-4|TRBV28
CASSRTVTNEKLFF
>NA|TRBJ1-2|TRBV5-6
CASSFSGDNYGYTF
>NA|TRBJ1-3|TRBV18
CASSSMGPLAGNTIYF
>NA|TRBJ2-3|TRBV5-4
CASSKQGTSGNTQYF
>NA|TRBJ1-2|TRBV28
CASSLNRGLVGYTF
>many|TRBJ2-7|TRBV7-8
CASTSGTGRSEQYF
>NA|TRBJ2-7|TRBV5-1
CASSLQGNGQYF
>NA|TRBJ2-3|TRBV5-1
CASSRDREGADTQYF
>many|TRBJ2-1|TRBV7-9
CASSLASGGANEQFF
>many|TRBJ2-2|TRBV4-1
CASSPGWQAAGGELFF
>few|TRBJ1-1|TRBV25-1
CASSGTSGNTEAFF
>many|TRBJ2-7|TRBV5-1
CASSPNPGSPGEQYF
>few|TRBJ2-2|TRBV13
CASSAHTGELFF
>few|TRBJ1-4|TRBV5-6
CASSLVGNEKLFF
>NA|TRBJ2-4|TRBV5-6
CASSLKLAGDVEDIQYF
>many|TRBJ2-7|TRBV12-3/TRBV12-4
CASRGRVYEQYF
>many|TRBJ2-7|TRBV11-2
CASSQGGLASYEQYF
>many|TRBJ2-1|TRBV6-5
CASSYSGGDNEQFF
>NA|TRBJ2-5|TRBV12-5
CASALGHQETQYF
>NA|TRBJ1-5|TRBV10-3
CAISVSGDSNQPQHF
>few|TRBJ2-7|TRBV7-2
CASSSPPGQGSYEQYF
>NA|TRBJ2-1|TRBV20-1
CSAASGGHYNEQFF
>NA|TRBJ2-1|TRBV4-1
CASLRFSGTGADEQFF
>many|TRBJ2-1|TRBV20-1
CSARDPFSSYNEQFF
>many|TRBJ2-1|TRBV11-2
CASRGLRGAVNEQFF
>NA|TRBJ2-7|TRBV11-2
CASSLSAQGEQYF
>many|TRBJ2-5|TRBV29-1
CSARTGDQETQYF
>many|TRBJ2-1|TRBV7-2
CASSLVASSGGRSSYNEQFF
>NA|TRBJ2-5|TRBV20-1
CSASLLRGQETQYF
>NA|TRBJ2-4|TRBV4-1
CASSQPLAKNIQYF
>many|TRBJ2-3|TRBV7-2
CASSDGAGGPGDTQYF
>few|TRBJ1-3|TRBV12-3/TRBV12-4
CASSLTRQGALGNTIYF
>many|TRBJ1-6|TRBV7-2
CASSLVGDSPLHF
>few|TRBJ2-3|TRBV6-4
CASSSGIGVDTQYF
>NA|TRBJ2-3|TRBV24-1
CATSGNRGNTQYF
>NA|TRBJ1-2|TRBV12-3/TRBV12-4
CASNTRGANYGYTF
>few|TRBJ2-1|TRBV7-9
CASSLERFWLTIYNEQFF
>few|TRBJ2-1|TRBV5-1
CASSPERGPPNEQFF
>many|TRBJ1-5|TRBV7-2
CASSLDHQPQHF
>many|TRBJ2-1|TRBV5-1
CASSLDWLEQFF
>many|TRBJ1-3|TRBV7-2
CASSPDRAGNTIYF
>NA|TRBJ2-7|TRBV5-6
CASSFGTSGYEQYF
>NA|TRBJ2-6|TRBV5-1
CASSSATSGANVLTF
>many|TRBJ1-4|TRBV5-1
CASSGGGTEDEKLFF
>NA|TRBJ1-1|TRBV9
CASSVFGENTEAFF
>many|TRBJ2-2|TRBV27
CASSSLFIAGGNTGELFF